Listed below are T cell receptor beta chains from one sample, sequenced in a study of tumor and adjacent non-tumor tissue in lung cancer. TCRdb reprocessed the multiplex PCR reads with MiXCR, giving one entry per CDR3 protein. Of tens of thousands of distinct CDR3 sequences in the sample, 64% were seen once. Source material: distant non-tumor lung tissue. These receptor sequences come from a woman in her 70s with non-small cell lung cancer. CDR3s include the opening cysteine and the closing phenylalanine or tryptophan. D genes are given only for firm matches. Clone size appears in some rows only: once, few, many, or a class for an expanded clone.

CDR3 | DNA | V | D | J | size
CSVLWGANVDTVYF | TGCAGCGTTTTGTGGGGGGCGAATGTAGACACCGTATATTTT | TRBV29-1 | - | TRBJ1-3 | -
CASGEYHPYEQYF | TGTGCCAGCGGTGAATACCACCCCTATGAGCAGTATTTC | TRBV25-1 | - | TRBJ2-7 | -
CSAINMGRGVIGNQPQHF | TGCAGTGCTATAAACATGGGGCGAGGGGTTATCGGCAATCAGCCCCAGCATTTT | TRBV20-1 | - | TRBJ1-5 | -
CASSSTSGGIYEQFF | TGTGCCAGCAGCTCGACTAGCGGGGGCATCTATGAGCAGTTCTTC | TRBV5-4 | TRBD2 | TRBJ2-1 | many
CASTGAKEGNQPQHF | TGTGCCAGCACAGGGGCTAAAGAAGGAAATCAGCCCCAGCATTTT | TRBV6-1 | - | TRBJ1-5 | many
CASSQTGRGGEQYF | TGTGCCAGCAGCCAGACGGGACGGGGAGGCGAGCAGTACTTC | TRBV4-1 | - | TRBJ2-7 | -
CASSLAGHYNEQFF | TGCGCCAGCAGCTTAGCGGGACACTACAATGAGCAGTTCTTC | TRBV5-1 | - | TRBJ2-1 | many
CATSERSTLNTEAFF | TGCGCCACCAGTGAGAGGAGCACTCTGAATACTGAAGCTTTCTTT | TRBV10-2 | - | TRBJ1-1 | -
CSATKAAAYTGELFF | TGCAGTGCCACAAAGGCAGCCGCGTACACCGGGGAGCTGTTTTTT | TRBV20-1 | - | TRBJ2-2 | -
CASSLDSRVGNTIYF | TGCGCCAGCAGCTTGGATTCCCGGGTTGGAAACACCATATATTTT | TRBV5-1 | - | TRBJ1-3 | -
CSASLSGTQYF | TGCAGTGCTAGTCTCTCGGGGACCCAGTACTTC | TRBV20-1 | - | TRBJ2-5 | -
CASSLGEPGVAGHTF | TGTGCCAGCAGCTTGGGGGAGCCAGGAGTGGCTGGCCACACCTTC | TRBV5-4 | - | TRBJ1-2 | -
CASSSIGSASEQYF | TGTGCCAGCAGTTCCATTGGGTCGGCGAGCGAGCAGTACTTC | TRBV6-2/TRBV6-3 | - | TRBJ2-7 | -
CASHQGSGTGELFF | TGTGCCAGCCACCAGGGGTCGGGCACCGGGGAGCTATTTTTT | TRBV12-3/TRBV12-4 | - | TRBJ2-2 | -
CASRGQGAPRNQPQHF | TGTGCCAGCAGAGGACAGGGGGCGCCCCGCAATCAGCCCCAGCATTTT | TRBV2 | TRBD1 | TRBJ1-5 | -
CAISFSPYTGELFF | TGTGCCATCTCATTTTCCCCTTACACCGGGGAGCTGTTTTTT | TRBV10-3 | - | TRBJ2-2 | many
CASSASSGQGYGYTF | TGTGCCAGTAGTGCATCTAGCGGACAGGGCTATGGCTACACCTTC | TRBV19 | TRBD1 | TRBJ1-2 | -
CDNSCPTDTQYF | TGTGACAACAGCTGTCCAACAGATACGCAGTATTTT | TRBV5-5 | - | TRBJ2-3 | -
CASSLDAYGYTF | TGCGCCAGCAGCTTGGATGCCTATGGCTACACCTTC | TRBV5-1 | - | TRBJ1-2 | many
CASSDPGQDPYEQYF | TGCGCCAGCAGTGACCCGGGACAGGACCCCTACGAGCAGTACTTC | TRBV10-1 | TRBD1 | TRBJ2-7 | many
CASKYEFGQGEETQYF | TGTGCCAGCAAATATGAGTTTGGACAGGGTGAGGAGACCCAGTACTTC | TRBV7-9 | TRBD1 | TRBJ2-5 | many
CASSRTSGSYEQYF | TGTGCCAGCAGCCGGACTAGCGGGAGCTACGAGCAGTACTTC | TRBV6-2/TRBV6-3 | TRBD2 | TRBJ2-7 | medium-sized
CASSRGNQGEQYF | TGTGCCAGCAGCCGGGGGAATCAGGGGGAGCAGTACTTT | TRBV4-2 | TRBD1 | TRBJ2-7 | -
CSVNGYNHEQYF | TGCAGCGTTAACGGGTACAACCACGAGCAGTACTTC | TRBV29-1 | - | TRBJ2-7 | -
CASSHTADSYEQYF | TGCGCCAGCAGCCATACAGCGGACTCCTACGAGCAGTACTTC | TRBV4-1 | - | TRBJ2-7 | many
CAWRTSGSSYEQYF | TGTGCCTGGAGAACTAGCGGGAGCTCCTACGAGCAGTACTTC | TRBV30 | TRBD2 | TRBJ2-7 | many
CASSYSTGGGEKLFF | TGTGCCAGCAGTTACTCAACAGGTGGAGGTGAAAAACTGTTTTTT | TRBV6-2/TRBV6-3 | - | TRBJ1-4 | many
CVSSRGTDVSYEQYF | TGCGTCAGCAGTCGCGGGACCGATGTCTCCTACGAGCAGTACTTC | TRBV6-1 | - | TRBJ2-7 | -
CSAAGTSNINTEAFF | TGCAGTGCCGCCGGGACAAGTAATATTAACACTGAAGCTTTCTTT | TRBV20-1 | - | TRBJ1-1 | -
CATSDISGTSGSPFSYNEQFF | TGTGCCACCAGTGATATATCCGGGACTAGCGGGAGTCCGTTCTCCTACAATGAGCAGTTCTTC | TRBV24-1 | TRBD2 | TRBJ2-1 | -
CASSPTSGSTNTQYF | TGTGCCAGCAGTCCAACTAGCGGGAGTACAAATACGCAGTATTTT | TRBV2 | TRBD2 | TRBJ2-3 | few
CASSQDRDLLNEKLFF | TGTGCCAGCAGCCAAGATAGGGACCTGCTTAATGAAAAACTGTTTTTT | TRBV4-1 | - | TRBJ1-4 | -
CSVTYGTGNTDTHYF | TGCAGCGTCACTTACGGGACAGGCAACACAGACACGCACTATTTT | TRBV29-1 | TRBD1 | TRBJ2-3 | -
CASSQEFTGEDTEAFF | TGTGCCAGCAGCCAAGAGTTCACAGGAGAGGACACTGAAGCTTTCTTC | TRBV4-2 | - | TRBJ1-1 | few
CASSHHQSTSNTGELLF | TGTGCCAGTAGCCACCATCAATCGACATCGAACACCGGGGAGCTGCTTTTT | TRBV11-3 | - | TRBJ2-2 | -
CASSAGGHETQYF | TGTGCCAGCAGCGCAGGGGGTCATGAGACCCAGTACTTT | TRBV28 | TRBD1 | TRBJ2-5 | -
CASSSGGGRVKAFF | TGTGCCAGCAGCTCCGGAGGGGGCAGGGTTAAAGCTTTCTTC | TRBV6-2/TRBV6-3 | TRBD1 | TRBJ1-1 | -
CASSQILQGGSYEQYF | TGCGCCAGCAGCCAAATTTTACAGGGAGGTTCCTACGAGCAGTACTTC | TRBV4-1 | - | TRBJ2-7 | many
CASSPLSNTEAFF | TGCGCCAGCAGCCCCCTTTCGAACACTGAAGCTTTCTTT | TRBV5-1 | - | TRBJ1-1 | few
CVSSYGTGGFDSPLHF | TGTGTCAGCAGTTACGGGACAGGGGGGTTTGATTCACCCCTCCACTTT | TRBV6-6 | TRBD1 | TRBJ1-6 | -
CVSSQDWSTNTGELFF | TGTGTCAGTAGCCAAGATTGGTCCACGAACACCGGAGAGCTGTTTTTT | TRBV4-2 | - | TRBJ2-2 | -
CAGSLTSGSAEQYF | TGTGCCGGCAGCTTGACTAGCGGGAGCGCCGAGCAGTACTTC | TRBV11-2 | TRBD2 | TRBJ2-7 | -
CASSLPTQGNEQFF | TGTGCCAGCTCCCTGCCCACCCAAGGAAATGAGCAGTTCTTC | TRBV18 | - | TRBJ2-1 | few
CANRQDCNKPQHF | TGCGCCAACCGACAGGACTGTAATAAGCCCCAGCATTTT | TRBV5-1 | - | TRBJ1-5 | -
CTSSQGNVWGRVNEQFF | TGCACCAGCAGCCAAGGCAACGTGTGGGGGCGGGTCAATGAGCAGTTCTTC | TRBV4-1 | - | TRBJ2-1 | few
CASRALAGVSGELFF | TGTGCTAGCAGAGCGCTAGCGGGAGTTAGCGGGGAGCTGTTTTTT | TRBV12-3/TRBV12-4 | TRBD2 | TRBJ2-2 | -
CAISEDGGGPYEQCF | TGTGCCATCAGTGAAGATGGTGGCGGTCCATACGAGCAGTGCTTC | TRBV10-3 | - | TRBJ2-7 | -
CASSLELAGGSYNEQFF | TGTGCCAGCAGCTTAGAACTAGCGGGAGGTTCCTACAATGAGCAGTTCTTC | TRBV11-2 | TRBD2 | TRBJ2-1 | many
CVSSLDAQRPEQYF | TGTGTCAGCAGTTTAGACGCCCAACGCCCCGAGCAGTACTTC | TRBV12-3/TRBV12-4 | - | TRBJ2-7 | few
CASRRIQQGADGHTF | TGTGCCAGCAGGCGGATACAACAAGGGGCGGATGGCCACACCTTC | TRBV6-5 | - | TRBJ1-2 | -
CASSYSDGRVYEQYF | TGTGCCAGCAGTTACTCTGACGGCAGGGTGTACGAGCAATACTTC | TRBV6-6 | - | TRBJ2-7 | -
CASSYGLVDQETQYF | TGCGCCAGCAGCTACGGACTAGTGGACCAAGAGACCCAATACTTC | TRBV5-1 | TRBD2 | TRBJ2-5 | -
CASCPTRTGDGYTF | TGTGCCAGCTGCCCCACCAGGACAGGGGATGGTTACACCTTC | TRBV6-6 | TRBD1 | TRBJ1-2 | -
CAISPSWESTDTQYF | TGTGCAATCAGCCCGAGTTGGGAGAGCACAGATACGCAGTATTTT | TRBV5-4 | - | TRBJ2-3 | -
CGSAPQPAGVGNEQFF | TGCGGTAGTGCCCCGCAGCCCGCGGGAGTCGGCAATGAGCAGTTCTTC | TRBV12-5 | TRBD2 | TRBJ2-1 | -
CASSCSLGDGEETHYF | TGTGCCAGCAGTTGCTCGCTTGGGGATGGGGAAGAGACCCATTACTTC | TRBV6-5 | - | TRBJ2-5 | -
CSVEDPGVGEAFF | TGCAGCGTTGAAGATCCGGGGGTTGGTGAAGCTTTCTTT | TRBV29-1 | - | TRBJ1-1 | many
CASSKGTRRTETFF | TGTGCCAGCAGTAAGGGGACGAGGAGGACTGAAACTTTCTTT | TRBV6-5 | - | TRBJ1-1 | -
CASSEWSNLNTETYF | TGCGCCAGCAGTGAGTGGAGCAATCTGAACACTGAAACTTACTTT | TRBV10-2 | - | TRBJ1-1 | once
CASSQDRGWLTEVYF | TGCGCCAGCAGCCAAGACAGGGGGTGGTTGACTGAAGTTTACTTT | TRBV4-1 | TRBD1 | TRBJ1-1 | -